The present T cell receptor beta chain was sequenced within a study of cytomegalovirus exposure and HLA in healthy donors. Worth noting for this clone: What it recognizes is unknown.

CDR1 MDHEN and CDR2 SYDVKM come from the germline V gene. The CDR3 totals 15 residues. Trimming at V came to 6 bases and at J to 1 base, leaving 4 bases not matched to a gene. Findings and caveats of the study: Most TCR sequences were rare, but some public TCRs occurred in many donors.

PCR was performed using 60 Vbeta and 13 Jbeta primers. Original data processing: Tens of millions of unique TCR beta chains, 10 million to 14 million shared, were counted in a later analysis. TCRdb keeps only in-frame clones here, not all; method: immunoSEQ multiplex PCR. That table furnishes V, J and clone size, whereas the DNA furnished D and trimming. Of 90,000 to 140,000 clones detected, roughly 13% appear once; the ten largest clones hold 16%. This chain uses TRBV28 with TRBJ2-3, with 10 bases matching TRBD1. The sequenced material came from PBMCs. The clonotype was recovered from a man in his forties or fifties in good health and CMV-seropositive. CDR3: CASSGGQGRTDTQYF. The CDR3, as DNA: TGTGCCAGCAGCGGGGGACAGGGGCGCACAGATACGCAGTATTTT.